This T cell receptor (beta chain) was sequenced in a study of regulatory T cells in long-lasting Graves disease. Sequencing libraries for TCR beta were prepared with iRepertoire HTBI primers and Arm-PCR of CDR3 regions. Using its own MiXCR run on the multiplex PCR reads, TCRdb lists one record per CDR3 protein. The table lists 500,000 to 700,000 distinct CDR3 sequences, approximately 15% of them singletons. In germline, CDR1 is SEHNR, CDR2 FQNEAQ (reference sequence). The CDR3 has 13 amino acids. The V and J ends lost 2 bases and 8 bases respectively, with 10 bases between them. This clonotype showed up many times. Time point indicated: newly diagnosed GD, antithyroid drugs for less than 3 months. Generation of the TCR library employed RNA extracted from PBMCs. The same sample was also studied in work on T cells in Graves' hyperthyroidism and ophthalmopathy.

The J gene is TRBJ2-1, the V gene TRBV7-9; D remains ambiguous. The TCR sequence derives from a woman in her thirties with Graves disease. The input for sequencing was peripheral blood mononuclear cells (PBMCs), taken at new diagnosis, from a patient treated with antithyroid drugs. CDR3 coding DNA: TGTGCCAGCAGCTTACCATCTGTCCATGAGCAGTTCTTC. Its protein product is CASSLPSVHEQFF.